This TCR beta chain was captured in a study of patients and donors after allogeneic stem cell transplantation (dated by TCRdb to 2020 to 2022). The CDR3, from cysteine to phenylalanine, totals 14 residues. Just CDR3 DNA is preserved here, 42 bases in frame from base 1. A distance of 14 bases separates the germline ends of V and J, which lose 3 bases and 7 bases respectively. Based on the germline V gene, the CDR1 and CDR2 sequences are SGHRS and YFSETQ. With regard to this clonotype: It lacks a known antigen. No per-base quality is available; no much larger clone lies one base away.

Library construction relied on RT-PCR. The sample was run on a NextSeq 550. The public sequencing data were trimmed at Q25 with fastp and processed into clonotypes with MiXCR by TCRdb, which kept only in-frame beta chains. Rows with one shared CDR3 protein collapse into an entry with the most common genes and DNA. Present in this sample are roughly 960,000 distinct CDR3 sequences, around 17% of which were seen just once. The ten largest clonotypes hold approximately 5.9% of the sample. Material for sequencing was blood, either unsorted or a sorted T cell fraction (not recorded which). The sequence was obtained from a human donor who was either an allogeneic HSCT recipient or a stem cell or donor lymphocyte infusion donor (not recorded which). It is not recorded whose cells these are; they may come from a transplant donor. Recombination linked TRBV5-1 to TRBJ2-1; TRBD1 is a possible D gene, resting on 6 matching bases. CDR3 region: CASSSRNTGNEQFF. DNA sequence: TGCGCCAGCAGCTCCCGAAACACAGGGAATGAGCAGTTCTTC.